The T cell receptor beta chain described here comes from a study of T cells in Graves' hyperthyroidism and ophthalmopathy. Study-level points and caveats: Classification by a 13 V-J model distinguished ophthalmopathy from stable hyperthyroidism.

V was pared by 1 base and J by 1 base, with 6 bases of the junction left unmatched. The germline gives CDR1 SGDLS, CDR2 YYNGEE. This CDR3 has 16 residues. Amplification of TCR beta CDR3 regions used RNA as the template. TCR CDR3 underwent first-round RT-PCR with the HTBI primer set. A single record per CDR3 protein comes from TCRdb applying MiXCR to the multiplex PCR reads. This sample yields under 450,000 distinct CDR3 sequences, of which 15% to 18% are seen a single time; 7.5% to 8% belongs to the top ten. Graves' hyperthyroidism without ophthalmopathy progression within 18 months was termed stable. Clinical symptoms, serum thyroxine, TRAb, thyroid ultrasound and orbital computed tomography informed diagnoses. In this sample, this clonotype turned up many times. Its specificity is not known.

The V call is TRBV9, the J call TRBJ2-3, with 7 bases lining up with TRBD2. Sequenced: blood. The sequence was collected from a woman aged 18 to 35 with Graves' hyperthyroidism. The CDR3 is CASSVYGGRGTDTQYF. The CDR3 DNA reads as TGTGCCAGCAGCGTATACGGGGGGAGAGGCACAGATACGCAGTATTTT.